Detailed here is one T cell receptor (beta chain). Its antigen is unidentified. PCR primers comprised 60 Vbeta and 13 Jbeta primers. Produced via immunoSEQ multiplex PCR; TCRdb's table is partial and in-frame only. Among about 92,000 clones, roughly 81% were seen once, and the ten largest hold roughly 5.3%. The data were taken from a study of cytomegalovirus exposure and HLA in healthy donors. Study-wide results and limits: Productive rates of about 87% or about 30% were seen for most TCR beta V segments in an earlier analysis. Most subjects had HLA-A and HLA-B alleles reportedly predicted accurately by TCR beta sequences.

What was sequenced was PBMCs. This TCR came from a woman in her late teens or twenties in good health and CMV-seropositive.

CDR3 loop: CASSLDLGGYTF. Here the CDR3 DNA reads TGTGCCAGCAGCTTAGATCTTGGCGGCTACACCTTC. The V call is TRBV11-2, the J call TRBJ1-2; D gene unclear. Germline lookup yields CDR1 SGHAT and CDR2 FQNNGV. The germline V and J ends were trimmed by 0 bases and 8 bases, with 7 bases remaining between them. The CDR3 totals 12 residues.